These 29 T cell receptor beta chains were all obtained from the same sample, sequenced in a study of Ad26.COV2.S vaccination and SARS-CoV-2 variants. Libraries were prepared by immunoSEQ multiplex PCR; TCRdb keeps only in-frame clonotypes and omits some of them. The sample carries about 420,000 clones, roughly 90% recorded once. Treatment described: around 19 received Ad26.COV2.S at low or high dose, single or two shots; 5 received placebo; per-sample allocation not given. The investigators took samples on day 63 after the first vaccine or placebo injection. Sequencing used peripheral blood, obtained in a trial of Ad26.COV2.S vaccine versus placebo. These receptors were taken from a person between 18 and 60 years old who received the Ad26.COV2.S COVID-19 vaccine or a placebo.

V usage is TRBV29-1 and J usage is TRBJ2-5; TRBD1 aligns across 7 bases. There are 13 residues in the CDR3. V dropped 1 base and J dropped 5; count of bases not matched to a gene: 4. Germline V lookup: CDR1 SQVTM, CDR2 ANQGSEA. DNA of the CDR3: TGCAGCGTTGAAGGTGGCAGGGGGGAGACCCAGTACTTC. This translates into CSVEGGRGETQYF. Based on the CDR3 plus reference TRBV29-1 and TRBJ2-5, the full variable domain is SAVISQKPSRDICQRGTSLTIQCQVDSQVTMMFWYRQQPGQSLTLIATANQGSEATYESGFVIDKFPISRPNLTFSTLTVSNMSPEDSSIYLCSVEGGRGETQYFGPGTRLLVL.

V gene TRBV7-3 combines with J gene TRBJ2-3; D call uncertain. Deletions cut 0 bases from V and 4 bases from J, with 8 bases between. In germline, CDR1 is SGHTA, CDR2 FQGTGA. The CDR3 runs 14 residues. CDR3 coding DNA: TGTGCCAGCAGCTTAACGTCGGCCTCAGATACGCAGTATTTT. Translation: CASSLTSASDTQYF.

The rearrangement links TRBV27 to TRBJ1-4; TRBD1 is a possible D gene (5 bases). Deletions cut 2 bases from V and 2 bases from J, with 21 bases between. Germline V gives CDR1 MNHEY, CDR2 SMNVEV (reference sequence). The CDR3 spans 19 residues. The CDR3 here is CASSLEMERGQGTNEKLFF. The DNA of the CDR3 is TGTGCCAGCAGTTTAGAAATGGAGAGGGGCCAGGGTACTAATGAAAAACTGTTTTTT.

V is TRBV12-3 or TRBV12-4 and J is TRBJ2-7; 9 positions agree with TRBD1. V gave up 7 bases and J gave up 6 bases; unmatched junction bases: 4. The CDR3 consists of 12 residues. The CDR3 region has the DNA TGTGCCAGCAAAGGGACAGGGCCCGAGCAGTACTTC. It specifies CASKGTGPEQYF.

This chain joins TRBV4-1 and TRBJ2-3; 7 bases agree with TRBD2. CDR1 MGHRA and CDR2 YSYEKL come from the germline V gene. With 0 bases clipped from V and 2 bases from J, the junction kept 8 bases outside the gene matches. CDR3 size: 17 residues. The chain's CDR3 is CASSQDEVRGDTDTQYF. As DNA, the CDR3 is TGCGCCAGCAGCCAAGATGAGGTCCGGGGGGACACAGATACGCAGTATTTT.

The rearrangement uses TRBV18 and TRBJ1-3; unclear D gene. Trimming pared 3 bases from V and 2 bases from J, leaving 11 bases between. Germline loops: CDR1 KGHSH, CDR2 LQKENI. The CDR3 sequence is 15 residues long. The DNA of the CDR3 is TGTGCCAGCTCACCCTCTGACTGGGCTGGAAACACCATATATTTT. Amino acids: CASSPSDWAGNTIYF.

This sequence joins TRBV5-1 and TRBJ2-1; perhaps TRBD1 as D (6 bases). CDR3 length equals 16 residues. CDR1 is SGHRS and CDR2 is YFSETQ in the germline V gene. With 3 bases removed from V and 0 bases from J, the gap between germline ends came to 13 bases. CDR3 protein: CASSSDRSSSYNEQFF. CDR3 bases: TGCGCCAGCAGCTCCGACAGGTCGAGCTCCTACAATGAGCAGTTCTTC.

The J gene is TRBJ2-5, the V gene TRBV20-1, with D unresolved. V shed 4 bases and J shed 4 bases, with 7 bases lying between them. CDR1 and CDR2 from the germline V gene are DFQATT and SNEGSKA (reference sequence). CDR3 length: 11 residues. The CDR3 spells CSATLIETQYF. For the CDR3, the DNA is TGCAGTGCTACCTTAATAGAGACCCAGTACTTC.

The gene calls are TRBV10-3 and TRBJ2-5, with D perhaps TRBD1 (6 bases). The V gene lost 7 bases and the J gene lost 5 bases, with 23 bases spanning the gap. CDR3 size: 16 residues. Germline CDR1 and CDR2: ENHRY and SYGVKD. CDR3 sequence: CAINTGGQKYPETQYF. The DNA for the CDR3 is TGTGCCATCAATACCGGTGGACAGAAATATCCCGAGACCCAGTACTTC.

The chain joins TRBV28 to TRBJ2-7, with D hard to call. Trimming took 7 bases from V and 5 from J, leaving 18 bases between them. Germline V gene sequence: CDR1 MDHEN, CDR2 SYDVKM. The CDR3 length is 14 residues. The CDR3 is CASKRLGQYNEQYF. The CDR3 DNA reads TGTGCCAGCAAGCGTCTTGGTCAGTATAACGAGCAGTACTTC.

As DNA, the CDR3 is TGCGCCAGCAGCCAGCATCAGGACGGTAATGGCTACACCTTC. It codes for CASSQHQDGNGYTF. The rearrangement joins TRBV4-3 to TRBJ1-2; D call uncertain. CDR1 is LGHNA and CDR2 is YSLEER in the germline V gene. The CDR3 spans 14 residues. Trimming removed 3 bases at V and 6 bases at J, with 14 bases between.

The chain combines TRBV19 with TRBJ2-1; 8 bases align to TRBD2. The germline gives CDR1 LNHDA, CDR2 SQIVND (reference sequence). The CDR3 has 16 amino acids. After removal of 3 bases from V and 4 bases from J, the junction contained 8 bases not matched to a gene. As DNA, the CDR3 is TGTGCCAGTAGTATCTTGAGGCGGGGGGTATACAATGAGCAGTTCTTC. It yields the protein CASSILRRGVYNEQFF.

The rearrangement uses TRBV12-3 or TRBV12-4 and TRBJ1-1; weak D call: TRBD1 (5 bases). The CDR3 sequence is 13 residues long. Trimming cost V 4 bases and J 2 bases, with 8 bases left between them. CDR3 protein: CASSWGGNTEAFF. CDR3 coding DNA: TGTGCCAGCAGTTGGGGCGGTAACACTGAAGCTTTCTTT.

Regarding this clone: Other DNA sequences from this sample encode an identical CDR3 as well. The chain combines TRBV29-1 with TRBJ1-1; no reliable D call. The length of the CDR3 is 11 residues. Between the trimmed V and J ends, which lost 3 bases and 2 bases, there was a span of 4 bases. Germline CDR1 is SQVTM and CDR2 is ANQGSEA. The CDR3 DNA sequence: TGCAGCGTTGAGGGAAACACTGAAGCTTTCTTT. This gives the protein CSVEGNTEAFF.

This clone was counted a single time. The chain combines TRBV30 with TRBJ2-3; 14 bases are a match to TRBD2. V lost 0 bases and J lost 4; bases outside the gene matches: 6. Per germline, CDR1 GTSNPN and CDR2 SVGIG (reference sequence). The CDR3 length is 17 residues. CDR3 residues: CAWSVLGLAGGADTQYF. The CDR3 bases are TGTGCCTGGAGTGTACTCGGACTAGCGGGGGGCGCAGATACGCAGTATTTT.

The chain recombines TRBV10-3 with TRBJ1-5; 10 bases map to TRBD1. CDR1 is ENHRY and CDR2 is SYGVKD in the germline V gene. V shed 3 bases and J 3 bases; nucleotides not matched to a gene: 5. The CDR3 totals 16 residues. The CDR3 nucleotides read TGTGCCATCAGTGAAAGGGGACAGGGGATCAATCAGCCCCAGCATTTT. It is translated as CAISERGQGINQPQHF.

The chain combines TRBV28 with TRBJ2-3; TRBD1 matches at 11 bases. The germline V gene has CDR1 MDHEN and CDR2 SYDVKM. The length of the CDR3 is 17 residues. V was clipped by 6 bases and J by 2 bases; unmatched bases: 10. DNA for the CDR3: TGTGCCAGCAGCAGCCCGGGACAGGGGGTTAACACAGATACGCAGTATTTT. Encoded protein: CASSSPGQGVNTDTQYF.

The chain uses TRBV9 and TRBJ2-5, with TRBD1 matching 9 bases. Germline CDR1 SGDLS, CDR2 YYNGEE. This CDR3 spans 15 amino acids. Losses at the gene ends were 0 bases for V and 6 bases for J; bases not matched to a gene: 6. CDR3 bases: TGTGCCAGCAGCGTAGCCGGGACAGGGATGCAGACCCAGTACTTC. This encodes CASSVAGTGMQTQYF.

This rearrangement joins TRBV23-1 to TRBJ1-5; D unclear. TRBV23-1 is placed among ORFs of uncertain function. The CDR3 extends over 13 amino acids. V was cut by 5 bases and J by 0 bases, with 5 bases left in between. CDR3 sequence (DNA): TGCGCCAGCAGTAGAGTTAGCAATCAGCCCCAGCATTTT. Encoded protein: CASSRVSNQPQHF.

The table lists this clone with a count of one. The rearrangement links TRBV19 to TRBJ2-6; a possible D gene is TRBD2 (5 bases). This CDR3 spans 17 amino acids. CDR1 LNHDA and CDR2 SQIVND come from the germline V gene (reference sequence). V was cut by 0 bases and J by 5 bases, with 14 bases left in between. The CDR3 coding sequence is TGTGCCAGTAGTATAGAGTGGTCGAGGGTCTGGGCCAACGTCCTGACTTTC. It translates to CASSIEWSRVWANVLTF.

This clone appeared once. The V call is TRBV7-9, the J call TRBJ2-2, with 7 bases matching TRBD1. The CDR3 length is 16 residues. V shed 6 bases and J 5 bases; nucleotides not matched to a gene: 12. The germline gives CDR1 SEHNR, CDR2 FQNEAQ (reference sequence). The CDR3 coding sequence is TGTGCCAGCAGACAATTTGACAGGGTCGGGACCGGGGAGCTGTTTTTT. Residues: CASRQFDRVGTGELFF.

The genes are TRBV11-2 and TRBJ2-7; D is unclear. This CDR3 has 15 amino acids. The ends were cut back, 5 bases at V and 6 bases at J, with 20 bases in the middle. Germline V CDR1 and CDR2: SGHAT, FQNNGV. DNA for the CDR3: TGTGCCAGCAGCCTGCCGGTTGGGCCCGAACCCGAGCAGTACTTC. It yields the protein CASSLPVGPEPEQYF.

This clone came up a few times. The chain carries TRBV29-1 and TRBJ2-7, with D uncertain. Trimming cost V 5 bases and J 0 bases, with 8 bases left between them. The CDR3 consists of 12 residues. Per the germline V gene, CDR1 is SQVTM and CDR2 is ANQGSEA. The CDR3 sequence: CSVLHNSYEQYF. CDR3 sequence (DNA): TGCAGCGTTCTCCACAACTCCTACGAGCAGTACTTC.

CDR3 in amino acids: CASSTQVGTREKLFF. The CDR3 DNA reads TGTGCCAGCAGCACCCAGGTGGGAACTCGTGAAAAACTGTTTTTT. This chain links TRBV7-2 with TRBJ1-4; no clear D gene. V lost 5 bases and J 7 bases, leaving 17 bases between the germline ends. The germline CDR1 and CDR2 sequences are SGHTA and FQGNSA. The CDR3 spans 15 residues.

This chain links TRBV10-3 with TRBJ2-7, with TRBD2 as a possible D gene (6 bases). V dropped 0 bases and J dropped 7 bases, with 13 bases sitting between them. CDR1 is ENHRY and CDR2 is SYGVKD in the germline V gene. This CDR3 comprises 14 residues. In DNA, the CDR3 is TGTGCCATCAGTGAGTCGAGGGCGGGGAAGGAGCAGTACTTC. The encoded protein is CAISESRAGKEQYF.

The rearrangement joins TRBV6-2 or TRBV6-3 to TRBJ2-7, with D perhaps assigned TRBD1 or TRBD2 (5 bases each). V was pared by 4 bases and J by 3 bases, with 10 bases between. There are 13 residues in the CDR3. Germline CDR1 MNHEY, CDR2 SVGEGT. The CDR3 DNA reads TGTGCCAGCAGTTTGGGACGGTTCTACGAGCAGTACTTC. It encodes CASSLGRFYEQYF.

V is TRBV10-1 and J is TRBJ1-1, with D possibly being TRBD1 (5 bases). The CDR3 loop spans 13 amino acids. V gave up 5 bases and J gave up 0 bases, with 7 bases separating them. Germline V gene data show CDR1 as WNHNN and CDR2 as SYGVQD (reference sequence). The CDR3 protein is CASSKQVNTEAFF. The DNA of the CDR3 is TGCGCCAGCAGTAAACAGGTGAACACTGAAGCTTTCTTT.

The gene calls are TRBV5-1 and TRBJ2-5; tentatively, D is TRBD1 (6 bases). The V gene lost 0 bases and the J gene lost 5 bases, with 11 bases spanning the gap. The CDR3 is made up of 14 amino acids. Germline-derived CDR1 and CDR2 are SGHRS and YFSETQ. CDR3 amino acids: CASSLGQVKETQYF. The CDR3 nucleotides are TGCGCCAGCAGCTTGGGACAGGTGAAGGAGACCCAGTACTTC.

V usage is TRBV7-2 and J usage is TRBJ2-4; weak D call: TRBD2 (6 bases). The V gene lost 4 bases and the J gene lost 3 bases, with 10 bases spanning the gap. Looked up from germline, CDR1 is SGHTA and CDR2 is FQGNSA. The CDR3 is 14 residues long. The CDR3 sequence: CASSSGVGKNIQYF. The CDR3 bases are TGTGCCAGCAGCTCGGGGGTTGGCAAAAACATTCAGTACTTC.